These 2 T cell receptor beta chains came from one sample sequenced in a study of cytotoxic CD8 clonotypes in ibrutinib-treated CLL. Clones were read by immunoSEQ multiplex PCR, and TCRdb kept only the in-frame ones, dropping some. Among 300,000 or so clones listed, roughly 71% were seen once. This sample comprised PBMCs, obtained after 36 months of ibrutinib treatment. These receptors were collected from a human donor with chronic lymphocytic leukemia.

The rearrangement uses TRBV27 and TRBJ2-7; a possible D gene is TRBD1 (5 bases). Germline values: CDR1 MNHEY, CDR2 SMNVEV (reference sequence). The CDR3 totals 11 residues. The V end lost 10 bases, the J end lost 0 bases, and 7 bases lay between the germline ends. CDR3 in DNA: TGTGCCACCGGACACTCCTACGAGCAGTACTTC. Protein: CATGHSYEQYF.

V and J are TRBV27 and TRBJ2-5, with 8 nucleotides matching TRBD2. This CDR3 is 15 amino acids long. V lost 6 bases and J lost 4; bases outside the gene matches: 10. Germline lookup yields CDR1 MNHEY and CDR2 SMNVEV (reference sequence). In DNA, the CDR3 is TGTGCCAGCAGCATGTTGAGCGGGAGAGGAGAGACCCAGTACTTC. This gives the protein CASSMLSGRGETQYF.